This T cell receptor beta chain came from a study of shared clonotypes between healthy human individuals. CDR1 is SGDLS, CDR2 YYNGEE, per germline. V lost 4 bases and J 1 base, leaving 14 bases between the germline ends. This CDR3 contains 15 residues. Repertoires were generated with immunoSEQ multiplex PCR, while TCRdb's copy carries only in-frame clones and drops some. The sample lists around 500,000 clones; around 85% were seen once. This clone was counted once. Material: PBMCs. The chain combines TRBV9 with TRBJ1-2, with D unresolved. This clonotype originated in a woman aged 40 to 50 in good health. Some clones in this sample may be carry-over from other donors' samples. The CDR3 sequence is CASSPLSRLNYGYTF. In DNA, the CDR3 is TGTGCCAGCAGCCCCCTCTCAAGACTTAACTATGGCTACACCTTC.